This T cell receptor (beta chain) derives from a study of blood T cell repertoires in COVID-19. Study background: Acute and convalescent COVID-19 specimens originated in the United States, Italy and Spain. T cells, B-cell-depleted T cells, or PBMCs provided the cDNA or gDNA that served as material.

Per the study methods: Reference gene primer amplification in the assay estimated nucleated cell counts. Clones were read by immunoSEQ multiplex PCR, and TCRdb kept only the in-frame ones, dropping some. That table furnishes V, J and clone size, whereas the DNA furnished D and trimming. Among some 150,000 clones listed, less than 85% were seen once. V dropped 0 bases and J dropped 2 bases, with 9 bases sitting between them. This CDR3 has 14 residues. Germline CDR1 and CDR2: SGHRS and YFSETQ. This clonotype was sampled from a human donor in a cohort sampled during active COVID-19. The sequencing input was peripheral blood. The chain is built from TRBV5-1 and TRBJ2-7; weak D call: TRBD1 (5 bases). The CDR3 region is CASSLETVAYEQYF. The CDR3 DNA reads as TGCGCCAGCAGCTTGGAGACAGTTGCCTACGAGCAGTACTTC. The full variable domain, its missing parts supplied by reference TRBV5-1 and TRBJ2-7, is KAGVTQTPRYLIKTRGQQVTLSCSPISGHRSVSWYQQTPGQGLQFLFEYFSETQRNKGNFPGRFSGRQFSNSRSEMNVSTLELGDSALYLCASSLETVAYEQYFGPGTRLTVT.